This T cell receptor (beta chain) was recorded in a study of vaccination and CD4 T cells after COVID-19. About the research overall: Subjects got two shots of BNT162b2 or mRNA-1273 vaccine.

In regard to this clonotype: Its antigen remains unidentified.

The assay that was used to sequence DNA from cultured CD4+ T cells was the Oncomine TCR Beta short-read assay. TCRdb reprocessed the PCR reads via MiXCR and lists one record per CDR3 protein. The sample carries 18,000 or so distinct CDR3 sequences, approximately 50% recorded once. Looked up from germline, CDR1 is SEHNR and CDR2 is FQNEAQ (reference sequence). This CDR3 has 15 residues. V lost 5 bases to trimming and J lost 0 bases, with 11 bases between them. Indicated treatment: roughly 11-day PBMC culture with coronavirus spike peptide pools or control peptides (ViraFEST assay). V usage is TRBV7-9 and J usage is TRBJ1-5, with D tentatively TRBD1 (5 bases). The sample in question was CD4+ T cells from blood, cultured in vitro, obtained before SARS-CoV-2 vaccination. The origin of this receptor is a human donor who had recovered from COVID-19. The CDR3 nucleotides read TGTGCCAGCAGCCGAGAGGGGTATAGCAATCAGCCCCAGCATTTT. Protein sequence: CASSREGYSNQPQHF.